A single sample is the source of the 10 T cell receptor beta chains below, sequenced in a study of PD-L1 blockade in urothelial cancer (dated by TCRdb to about 2017). Library preparation employed the immunoSEQ multiplex PCR assay. This immuneACCESS table, as held by TCRdb, lists in-frame sequences with V and J called but not all clones. Of the missing ones, under half trace to an unresolved V gene in checked studies; the others have no known cause. The sample table holds about 83,000 clones, of which 75% to 90% were seen once. 4.5% to 7% of the sample is held by the ten biggest clonotypes. This specimen was PBMCs, taken around atezolizumab (anti-PD-L1) treatment. These receptors were taken from a woman in her 70s with urothelial cancer.

The count of this clone is one. The chain joins TRBV6-6 to TRBJ2-7; 10 nucleotides align to TRBD2. Germline CDR1 MNHNY, CDR2 SVGAGI (reference sequence). V shed 0 bases, J shed 3 bases, and the junction held 5 bases outside the gene matches. The CDR3 is 16 residues long. As DNA, the CDR3 is TGTGCCAGCAGTTACTCCTGGCTAGCGGGAGTCTACGAGCAGTACTTC. This translates into CASSYSWLAGVYEQYF.

The CDR3 here is CASSPGVEETQYF. In DNA, the CDR3 is TGTGCCAGCAGCCCCGGGGTAGAGGAGACCCAGTACTTC. This rearrangement joins TRBV5-6 to TRBJ2-5, with D perhaps matching TRBD2 (5 bases). This CDR3 is 13 amino acids long. Germline V gene data show CDR1 as SGHDT and CDR2 as YYEEEE. Trimming removed 4 bases at V and 5 bases at J, with 12 bases between.

In its sample, this clone was seen a few times. This chain joins TRBV28 and TRBJ1-2, with D maybe TRBD1 (6 bases). CDR1 is MDHEN and CDR2 is SYDVKM in the germline V gene. V was clipped by 5 bases and J by 7 bases, with 14 bases between them. The length of the CDR3 is 13 residues. CDR3 loop: CASSPRGGLGYTF. As DNA, the CDR3 is TGTGCCAGCAGTCCCCGGGGGGGGCTTGGCTACACCTTC.

This rearrangement joins TRBV30 to TRBJ2-7, with a possible D match to TRBD1 (5 bases). Trimming removed 2 bases from V and 6 bases from J, with 20 bases in between. This CDR3 spans 15 amino acids. Germline V CDR1 and CDR2: GTSNPN, SVGIG (reference sequence). CDR3 coding DNA: TGTGCCTGGAGTAGGGGATCTGAAGGCACCTCCGAGCAGTACTTC. Residues: CAWSRGSEGTSEQYF. The full variable domain, rest sourced from reference TRBV30 and TRBJ2-7, is SQTIHQWPATLVQPVGSPLSLECTVEGTSNPNLYWYRQAAGRGLQLLFYSVGIGQISSEVPQNLSASRPQDRQFILSSKKLLLSDSGFYLCAWSRGSEGTSEQYFGPGTRLTVT.

This clone was seen only once. This chain connects TRBV9 to TRBJ1-2; possible D gene TRBD1, 6 bases. CDR1 and CDR2 (germline): SGDLS, YYNGEE. This CDR3 is built from 16 residues. Trimming left V 0 bases short and J 6 bases short, with 18 bases between. CDR3 residues: CASSVAQGPPENGYTF. CDR3 in DNA: TGTGCCAGCAGCGTAGCACAGGGCCCCCCGGAGAATGGCTACACCTTC.

The V and J genes are TRBV13 and TRBJ2-7, with 9 bases that match TRBD2. Trimming at V came to 6 bases and at J to 7 bases, leaving 10 bases not matched to a gene. The CDR3 length is 14 residues. Germline V gives CDR1 PRHDT, CDR2 FYEKMQ (reference sequence). CDR3 coding DNA: TGTGCCAGCAGGGCTTTTAGCGGGAGTTGGGAGCAGTACTTC. Its protein is CASRAFSGSWEQYF. Based on the CDR3 plus reference TRBV13 and TRBJ2-7, the full variable domain is AAGVIQSPRHLIKEKRETATLKCYPIPRHDTVYWYQQGPGQDPQFLISFYEKMQSDKGSIPDRFSAQQFSDYHSELNMSSLELGDSALYFCASRAFSGSWEQYFGPGTRLTVT.

The V call is TRBV6-5, the J call TRBJ2-5; D is uncertain. Germline V gene lookup returns CDR1 MNHEY and CDR2 SVGAGI. Trimming stripped 0 bases from V and 5 bases from J, with 10 bases between. There are 14 residues in the CDR3. CDR3 DNA sequence: TGTGCCAGCAGTTACTCGGGCAGTGTGGAGACCCAGTACTTC. Protein: CASSYSGSVETQYF.

This clone was recorded a few times. V gene TRBV29-1 combines with J gene TRBJ1-1; possible D gene TRBD1, 5 bases. The CDR3 spans 11 residues. Looked up from germline, CDR1 is SQVTM and CDR2 is ANQGSEA. The ends were cut back, 8 bases at V and 0 bases at J, with 7 bases in the middle. The CDR3 sequence: CSTTVNTEAFF. CDR3 DNA sequence: TGCAGCACGACAGTGAACACTGAAGCTTTCTTT.

The rearrangement joins TRBV19 to TRBJ2-4; tentative D call: TRBD1 (6 bases). The V gene lost 3 bases and the J gene lost 6 bases, with 12 bases spanning the gap. This CDR3 has 14 amino acids. Germline lookup yields CDR1 LNHDA and CDR2 SQIVND (reference sequence). CDR3 region: CASSIGQGLNIQYF. The DNA for the CDR3 is TGTGCCAGTAGTATCGGGCAGGGGTTAAACATTCAGTACTTC.

The chain joins TRBV30 to TRBJ2-7, with D possibly being TRBD1 (5 bases). Germline CDR1 and CDR2: GTSNPN and SVGIG (reference sequence). V was clipped by 2 bases and J by 5 bases, with 10 bases between them. This CDR3 region has 12 residues. Written as DNA, the CDR3 is TGTGCCTGGAGTCCTCTGGGGCACGAGCAGTACTTC. Translation gives CAWSPLGHEQYF.